The 24 T cell receptor beta chains presented below share a single source sample, sequenced in a study of low-dose radiotherapy and immunotherapy resistance in tumors. Primers used for first-strand cDNA, a TRAV- and TRBV-specific set, covered both alpha and beta chains. The TCRs were subjected to amplification over roughly 18 PCR cycles employing a constant-region primer in conjunction with a V-primer adapter. TCRdb used MiXCR to reprocess the reads, holding one entry per CDR3 protein. This table has some 39,000 distinct CDR3 sequences, roughly 31% appearing once. Time point indicated: before trial treatment. The sequenced sample was PBMCs, obtained before treatment. These receptor sequences come from a male donor with gallbladder cancer.

Note on this clonotype: A much larger clone lies one base from this, so it may be a read error. This chain uses TRBV6-1 with TRBJ2-5; D gene ambiguous. Germline values: CDR1 MNHNS, CDR2 SASEGT. The CDR3 is made up of 11 amino acids. V shed 6 bases and J shed 5 bases, with 7 bases lying between them. This chain's CDR3 is CASSHGETQYF. Here the CDR3 DNA reads TGTGCCAGCAGCCACGGGGAGACCCAGTACTTC.

This clonotype was found many times. This rearrangement joins TRBV12-3 or TRBV12-4 to TRBJ2-3; 8 positions match TRBD2. J gave up 2 bases and V 5 bases, and 9 bases lay outside the gene matches. The CDR3 runs to 16 residues. The CDR3 nucleotides read TGTGCCAGCAGTCCGACTAGCGAGTCCTTCACAGATACGCAGTATTTT. Translating gives CASSPTSESFTDTQYF.

This clonotype came up many times. The chain joins TRBV7-2 to TRBJ2-7, with 8 bases aligning to TRBD2. The CDR3 spans 13 residues. Germline CDR1 reads SGHTA; CDR2 reads FQGNSA. V lost 5 bases to trimming and J lost 2 bases; unmatched junction nucleotides: 2. The CDR3, as DNA: TGTGCCAGCAGCCCGACTAGCGCCTACGAGCAGTACTTC. Protein: CASSPTSAYEQYF.

This clonotype was seen more than once but under ten times. J is TRBJ2-7 and V is TRBV30; D ambiguous. The CDR3 extends over 11 amino acids. Germline V lookup: CDR1 GTSNPN, CDR2 SVGIG (reference sequence). Trimming removed 2 bases from V and 3 bases from J, with 5 bases in between. DNA for the CDR3: TGTGCCTGGAGTTCCAGCTACGAGCAGTACTTC. Amino acid sequence: CAWSSSYEQYF.

The chain uses TRBV28 and TRBJ2-7; no clear D. The germline gives CDR1 MDHEN, CDR2 SYDVKM. Trimming took 5 bases from V and 8 from J, leaving 22 bases between them. This CDR3 is built from 15 residues. Here the CDR3 DNA reads TGTGCCAGCAGTCCCTCGACATGGGCCGAAGGGCAGCAGTACTTC. Encoded protein: CASSPSTWAEGQQYF.

The chain recombines TRBV6-7 with TRBJ2-7; no reliable D call. TRBV6-7 carries the ORF label, with uncertain function. V lost 4 bases and J 5 bases, leaving 12 bases between the germline ends. CDR3 size: 13 residues. CDR3 loop: CASSWTFNHEQYF. The CDR3 bases are TGTGCCAGCAGTTGGACGTTCAACCACGAGCAGTACTTC.

This rearrangement joins TRBV28 to TRBJ1-4; 9 bases map to TRBD1. Germline loops: CDR1 MDHEN, CDR2 SYDVKM. CDR3 size: 15 residues. The J segment lost 7 bases and the V segment lost 6 bases, leaving 9 bases of the junction unmatched. Here the CDR3 reads CASSPTGGISEKLFF. The CDR3 DNA reads TGTGCCAGCAGCCCGACAGGGGGTATTAGTGAAAAACTGTTTTTT.

The sample holds many counts of this clonotype. CDR3 sequence: CASSSGAGANVLTF. In DNA, the CDR3 is TGTGCCAGCAGCTCAGGGGCTGGGGCCAACGTCCTGACTTTC. The chain uses TRBV11-3 and TRBJ2-6, with a tentative D call TRBD1 (6 bases). Trimming stripped 4 bases from V and 2 bases from J, with 6 bases between. Germline loops: CDR1 SGHNT, CDR2 YENEEA. The CDR3 extends over 14 amino acids.

This clonotype was counted at least ten times. The chain has TRBV28 and TRBJ2-7; 7 nucleotides align to TRBD2. Germline V gene data show CDR1 as MDHEN and CDR2 as SYDVKM. Trimming took 5 bases from V and 5 from J; bases not matched to a gene: 12. The CDR3 contains 15 residues. The CDR3 sequence is CASSPSMLGGDEQYF. The CDR3 region has the DNA TGTGCCAGCAGTCCATCTATGTTGGGGGGGGACGAGCAGTACTTC.

The V and J genes are TRBV2 and TRBJ2-1; 8 positions agree with TRBD1. V shed 10 bases, J shed 0 bases, and the junction held 2 bases outside the gene matches. The CDR3 is 13 residues long. Per the germline V gene, CDR1 is SNHLY and CDR2 is FYNNEI. CDR3 region: CATTGGSYNEQFF. Here the CDR3 DNA reads TGTGCCACCACAGGGGGCTCCTACAATGAGCAGTTCTTC.

About this clonotype itself: A far more abundant clone sits one base away, making this likely a read error. The chain is built from TRBV29-1 and TRBJ2-1, with D possibly TRBD1 on 6 matching bases. With 5 bases removed from V and 13 bases from J, the gap between germline ends came to 27 bases. This CDR3 is built from 15 residues. Germline lookup yields CDR1 SQVTM and CDR2 ANQGSEA. CDR3 bases: TGCAGCGTTACCAAGGACAGACGATCCAAAAACATTCAGTTCTTC. As protein: CSVTKDRRSKNIQFF.

The chain couples TRBV29-1 to TRBJ2-7; 14 bases map to TRBD2. The germline V gene encodes CDR1 SQVTM and CDR2 ANQGSEA. The CDR3 spans 13 residues. The J segment lost 6 bases and the V segment lost 6 bases, leaving 4 bases of the junction unmatched. In DNA, the CDR3 is TGCAGCGTAGGGACTAGCGGGAGTGGCGAGCAGTACTTC. Protein product: CSVGTSGSGEQYF.

CDR3 sequence reads: CSASPSSRVNEQFF. In nucleotides, the CDR3 is TGCAGTGCTAGTCCCTCCTCCCGCGTTAATGAGCAGTTCTTC. The chain is built from TRBV20-1 and TRBJ2-1; no reliable D call. V was pared by 3 bases and J by 7 bases, with 16 bases between. From germline, CDR1 is DFQATT and CDR2 SNEGSKA (reference sequence). The CDR3 is 14 amino acids.

The chain uses TRBV11-2 and TRBJ1-2; D is unclear. The CDR3 is made up of 16 amino acids. Trimming stripped 8 bases from V and 0 bases from J, with 19 bases between. CDR1 is SGHAT, CDR2 FQNNGV, per germline. The CDR3 DNA follows: TGTGCCAGCTGCTCGAACCCGGGTCCCTCTAACTATGGCTACACCTTC. Translating gives CASCSNPGPSNYGYTF. The variable domain in full, with the rest retrieved from reference TRBV11-2 and TRBJ1-2, is EAGVAQSPRYKIIEKRQSVAFWCNPISGHATLYWYQQILGQGPKLLIQFQNNGVVDDSQLPKDRFSAERLKGVDSTLKIQPAKLEDSAVYLCASCSNPGPSNYGYTFGSGTRLTVV.

A word on this clonotype: The junction does not match germline at one end; this may be a read error. This sequence joins TRBV13 and TRBJ1-6; D is possibly TRBD1 (5 bases). CDR1 and CDR2 from the germline V gene are PRHDT and FYEKMQ (reference sequence). This CDR3 region has 14 residues. This chain's CDR3 is CASSPPGGNSPLHF. The CDR3 coding sequence is TGCGCCAGCAGCCCCCCCGGGGGGAATTCACCCCTCCACTTT.

The table lists this clonotype with many counts. This rearrangement joins TRBV16 to TRBJ2-5; D ambiguous. The CDR3 covers 14 residues. CDR1 is KGHSY and CDR2 is FQNENV in the germline V gene. The V and J ends lost 4 bases and 5 bases respectively, with 14 bases between them. CDR3 protein: CASSPSPGRETQYF. CDR3 DNA: TGTGCCAGCAGCCCATCCCCCGGCCGGGAGACCCAGTACTTC.

This clonotype was seen a handful of times. The V gene is TRBV3-1, the J gene TRBJ1-5, with TRBD1 matching over 8 bases. Germline lookup yields CDR1 LGHDT and CDR2 YNNKEL (reference sequence). V trimming: 1 base; J trimming: 3 bases; junction bases outside the gene matches: 5. The CDR3 extends over 16 amino acids. The CDR3 sequence is CASSQAGTGNNQPQHF. In nucleotides, the CDR3 is TGTGCCAGCAGCCAAGCCGGGACAGGCAACAATCAGCCCCAGCATTTT.

This clonotype was found many times. The V gene is TRBV20-1, the J gene TRBJ1-2; weak D call: TRBD1 (5 bases). V was cut by 6 bases and J by 8 bases, with 13 bases left in between. CDR3 length: 11 amino acids. From germline, CDR1 is DFQATT and CDR2 SNEGSKA (reference sequence). CDR3 coding DNA: TGCAGTGCACGTTGGGGGTACGGCTACACCTTC. Protein product: CSARWGYGYTF.

The table lists this clonotype with many counts. The genes are TRBV9 and TRBJ2-7, with a tentative D call TRBD2 (5 bases). Germline V gene data show CDR1 as SGDLS and CDR2 as YYNGEE. V was clipped by 0 bases and J by 2 bases, with 9 bases between them. The CDR3 is 14 amino acids. CDR3 sequence reads: CASSVGDGAYEQYF. CDR3 DNA: TGTGCCAGCAGCGTAGGTGACGGGGCCTACGAGCAGTACTTC.

This clonotype was seen ten or more times. V gene TRBV30 combines with J gene TRBJ2-3; 9 positions agree with TRBD2. J gave up 3 bases and V 0 bases, and 4 bases lay outside the gene matches. The CDR3 is 15 amino acids. Germline lookup yields CDR1 GTSNPN and CDR2 SVGIG (reference sequence). CDR3 protein: CAWSVLAGRTDTQYF. CDR3 DNA sequence: TGTGCCTGGAGTGTACTAGCGGGTCGAACAGATACGCAGTATTTT.

This clonotype occurred a few times. The rearrangement joins TRBV20-1 to TRBJ2-1, with TRBD2 as a possible D gene (6 bases). Germline V lookup: CDR1 DFQATT, CDR2 SNEGSKA (reference sequence). The CDR3 is 12 residues long. Trimming removed 6 bases at V and 8 bases at J, with 14 bases between. Here the CDR3 reads CSAPGGTDEQFF. CDR3 DNA sequence: TGCAGTGCCCCTGGGGGGACCGATGAGCAGTTCTTC.

This clonotype has a count of ten or more. The rearrangement uses TRBV18 and TRBJ2-7; perhaps TRBD1 as D (5 bases). CDR3 size: 13 residues. V was trimmed by 8 bases and J by 0 bases, leaving 11 bases between them. Germline V lookup: CDR1 KGHSH, CDR2 LQKENI. CDR3 nucleotides: TGTGCCAGCACCCCCGACAGCTCCTACGAGCAGTACTTC. It is translated as CASTPDSSYEQYF.

This clonotype was observed a few times. The V and J genes are TRBV6-4 and TRBJ2-1, with 7 bases aligning to TRBD2. Germline trimming cut 5 bases from V and 0 bases from J; bases unmatched to any gene: 7. The CDR3 runs to 16 residues. The germline V gene encodes CDR1 MRHNA and CDR2 SNTAGT. The CDR3 nucleotides are TGTGCCAGCAGTATAGGCGGGGGACGCTCCTACAATGAGCAGTTCTTC. Its protein is CASSIGGGRSYNEQFF.

This clonotype was recorded at least ten times. The chain joins TRBV4-1 to TRBJ2-7; D remains unclear. Trimming stripped 0 bases from V and 8 bases from J, with 14 bases between. The CDR3 has 14 residues. From germline, CDR1 is MGHRA and CDR2 YSYEKL. The CDR3 DNA sequence: TGCGCCAGCAGCCAAGATGGGGTCAGTACCAAGCAGTACTTC. It codes for CASSQDGVSTKQYF.